This T cell receptor (beta chain) was identified during a study of T cells after yellow fever vaccination. TCRdb ran MiXCR on the 5' RACE reads and lists one entry per CDR3 protein. The data hold about 50,000 distinct CDR3 sequences, with roughly 7% observed a single time. This clonotype was detected ten times or more. This specimen consisted of CD8+ T cells sorted from PBMCs, obtained around 15 days after the first yellow fever vaccination. The TCR sequence derives from a man younger than 35 who received the YFV17D yellow fever vaccine.

Written as DNA, the CDR3 is TGTGCCAGCAGTCGACGGGGAATCTACGAGCAGTACGTC. Translating gives CASSRRGIYEQYV. This chain links TRBV6-2 or TRBV6-3 with TRBJ2-7; the D gene is possibly TRBD2 (5 bases). The length of the CDR3 is 13 residues. Germline V CDR1 and CDR2: MNHEY, SVGEGT. V dropped 5 bases and J dropped 3 bases, with 11 bases sitting between them.